These 15 T cell receptor beta chains share one sample of origin, sequenced in a study of shared clonotypes between healthy human individuals. Some clones are missing from TCRdb's copy, which holds only in-frame ones; the method was immunoSEQ multiplex PCR. The data contain roughly 1 million clones, about 75% of them seen just once; the ten biggest clones take up 1.4% to 1.5%. Source material: memory CD4+ T cells sorted from blood. Subset denoted: CD45RA-negative fraction. These receptors were obtained from a man in his late teens or twenties in good health.

Worth noting for this clone: Since no conserved phenylalanine or tryptophan closes the CDR3, a read error is the likely cause. The chain couples TRBV2 to TRBJ2-7, with 7 bases matching TRBD2. The CDR3 length is 15 residues. CDR1 and CDR2 from the germline V gene are SNHLY and FYNNEI. J gave up 10 bases and V 7 bases, and 19 bases lay outside the gene matches. CDR3 protein: CASTPSQGLRDGQYL. Here the CDR3 DNA reads TGTGCCAGCACTCCGAGTCAGGGACTACGAGACGGACAGTACCTC.

In its sample, this clone was seen a few times. The chain recombines TRBV5-5 with TRBJ1-6; the D is unclear. The CDR3 covers 14 residues. Germline CDR1 reads SGHKS; CDR2 reads YYEKEE (reference sequence). The germline V and J ends were trimmed by 4 bases and 7 bases, with 12 bases remaining between them. The CDR3 DNA is TGTGCCAGCAGCCGGGCACTTCGGAATTCACCCCTCCACTTT. Amino acid sequence: CASSRALRNSPLHF.

A word on this clone: One end of the junction does not line up with germline, which may come from a read error. The CDR3 spells CASSLGLTMSSF. In DNA form, the CDR3 reads TGTGCCAGCAGCTTAGGTCTCACAATGTCTTCCTTC. The chain links TRBV13 to TRBJ2-7, with D unclear. The CDR3 sequence is 12 residues long. CDR1 and CDR2 from the germline V gene are PRHDT and FYEKMQ (reference sequence).

The chain employs TRBV28 and TRBJ1-1; D possibly corresponds to TRBD1 (5 bases). This CDR3 region has 14 residues. The germline V gene encodes CDR1 MDHEN and CDR2 SYDVKM. The V gene lost 5 bases and the J gene lost 4 bases, with 14 bases spanning the gap. The CDR3 loop is CASSARGASTEAFF. The CDR3 coding sequence is TGTGCCAGCAGTGCCCGGGGCGCGTCCACTGAAGCTTTCTTT.

The rearrangement uses TRBV14 and TRBJ2-7; 7 nucleotides match TRBD2. The V segment lost 4 bases and the J segment 2 bases; nucleotides outside the gene matches: 2. Germline V gene sequence: CDR1 SGHDN, CDR2 FVKESK. This CDR3 has 13 amino acids. CDR3 sequence reads: CASSPSGTYEQYF. CDR3 sequence (DNA): TGTGCCAGCAGCCCGAGCGGGACCTACGAGCAGTACTTC.

The rearrangement joins TRBV21-1 to TRBJ2-4; the DNA was not compared with TRBD1, the D call given in the table. TRBV21-1 counts as a pseudogene. The CDR3 loop spans 15 amino acids. Here the CDR3 DNA reads TGTGCCAGCAGCAACCGGGACAGGGGTTTGAACATTCAGTACTTC. This translates into CASSNRDRGLNIQYF.

This clone has more than one count but fewer than ten. The chain employs TRBV7-9 and TRBJ1-1, with D possibly TRBD1 on 5 matching bases. The CDR3 is made up of 11 amino acids. Trimming took 9 bases from V and 3 from J, leaving 8 bases between them. Germline loops: CDR1 SEHNR, CDR2 FQNEAQ (reference sequence). The CDR3 DNA follows: TGTGCCAGTGACAGATACACTGAAGCTTTCTTT. Encoded protein: CASDRYTEAFF. Supplemented by reference TRBV7-9 and TRBJ1-1, the full variable domain reads DTGVSQNPRHKITKRGQNVTFRCDPISEHNRLYWYRQTLGQGPEFLTYFQNEAQLEKSRLLSDRFSAERPKGSFSTLEIQRTEQGDSAMYLCASDRYTEAFFGQGTRLTVV.

The chain links TRBV28 to TRBJ1-4; 8 bases line up with TRBD1. V dropped 8 bases and J dropped 2; count of bases not matched to a gene: 7. Germline lookup yields CDR1 MDHEN and CDR2 SYDVKM. The CDR3 is made up of 15 amino acids. The CDR3 region has the DNA TGTGCCAGCGCCCGCCAGGGGGCTACTAATGAAAAACTGTTTTTT. Protein product: CASARQGATNEKLFF.

This clone is a singleton in its sample. This sequence joins TRBV5-1 and TRBJ2-7; no definite D call. The CDR3 length is 13 residues. The germline CDR1 and CDR2 sequences are SGHRS and YFSETQ. DNA for the CDR3: TGCGCTTCCAGCGTTTCTTCCCCCTCAATCCAGTACTTC. This codes for CASSVSSPSIQYF.

There are a few counts of this clone. The CDR3 here is CASSHGDGYTF. For the CDR3, the DNA is TGTGCCAGCAGCCATGGGGACGGCTACACCTTC. This rearrangement joins TRBV4-2 to TRBJ1-2; TRBD1 might be the D (5 bases). CDR3 length equals 11 residues. Germline CDR1 reads LGHNA; CDR2 reads YNFKEQ. V lost 3 bases and J 8 bases, leaving 7 bases between the germline ends.

The chain has TRBV9 and TRBJ2-5; D uncertain. The CDR3 is made up of 15 amino acids. Trimming removed 6 bases from V and 5 bases from J, with 20 bases in between. Germline V gives CDR1 SGDLS, CDR2 YYNGEE. The CDR3 is CASTPRGDRVETQYF. The CDR3 region has the DNA TGTGCCAGCACCCCGAGAGGAGATAGGGTCGAGACCCAGTACTTC.

This clone appeared a few times. The V and J genes are TRBV12-5 and TRBJ2-3; D uncertain. Germline CDR1 is LGHNT and CDR2 is FRNRAP. CDR3 length: 14 amino acids. Trimming took 6 bases from V and 4 from J, leaving 14 bases between them. For the CDR3, the DNA is TGTGCTAGTGGCGGGTCCGAGTGGGCAGATACGCAGTATTTT. This translates into CASGGSEWADTQYF.

The chain is built from TRBV6-1 and TRBJ1-2; D gene unclear. This CDR3 is 16 amino acids long. Germline V CDR1 and CDR2: MNHNS, SASEGT. V was shortened by 2 bases and J by 5 bases, with 18 bases between the two germline ends. CDR3 region: CASSENWRPREYGYTF. For the CDR3, the DNA is TGTGCCAGCAGTGAAAATTGGAGGCCTCGGGAGTATGGCTACACCTTC.

The chain combines TRBV15 with TRBJ1-4; a possible D gene is TRBD1 (5 bases). Looked up from germline, CDR1 is LNHNV and CDR2 is YYDKDF (reference sequence). The CDR3 has 16 amino acids. Trimming left V 2 bases short and J 3 bases short, with 13 bases between. In nucleotides, the CDR3 is TGTGCCACCAGCAGATCGCCGACAGCTTCTAATGAAAAACTGTTTTTT. As protein: CATSRSPTASNEKLFF.

The chain is built from TRBV28 and TRBJ1-1, with D unclear. Germline V CDR1 and CDR2: MDHEN, SYDVKM. The CDR3 consists of 13 residues. V lost 7 bases and J 1 base, leaving 10 bases between the germline ends. This CDR3 reads CASTIWQNTEAFF. The CDR3 DNA sequence: TGTGCCAGCACGATTTGGCAGAACACTGAAGCTTTCTTT.